The 3 T cell receptor beta chains in this list originate from one sample, sequenced in a study of post-analysis software for immune sequencing data (dated by TCRdb to the mid-2010s). The protocol used for the library was PCR. Data came from an Illumina HiSeq 2500. Unique molecular identifiers were incorporated into TCR beta cDNA libraries to reduce PCR and sequencing biases. TCRdb trimmed the raw reads at Q25, called clones with MiXCR and kept productive beta chains. Each entry merges the rows of one CDR3 protein and shows their most common DNA and genes. This sample has about 540,000 distinct CDR3 sequences in its table, and about a third of those were observed once. The ten largest clones add up to about 6% of the sample. The investigation overall reported the following: Patients showed significantly higher frequencies than controls for roughly five TRBV segments, among them TRBV5-6, TRBV5-1 and TRBV20-1.

No antigens are known for them. The source material was blood. These receptors were taken from a girl under 18 with multiple sclerosis.

The rearrangement uses TRBV4-2 and TRBJ1-2; D is undetermined. Germline values: CDR1 LGHNA, CDR2 YNFKEQ. Trimming took 6 bases from V and 4 from J, leaving 18 bases between them. This CDR3 has 15 amino acids. The chain's CDR3 is CASSQSKGGIYGYTF. The DNA of the CDR3 is TGTGCCAGCAGTCAATCAAAGGGAGGGATCTATGGCTACACCTTC.

As to this clonotype: The junction shows a germline mismatch at one end, possibly a read error. This rearrangement joins TRBV5-1 to TRBJ2-6; D may correspond to TRBD1 or TRBD2 (5 bases each). This CDR3 region has 16 residues. The V gene's germline CDR1 is SGHRS and CDR2 YFSETQ. CDR3 sequence: CAGSSGRVSGANVLTF. The CDR3 region has the DNA TGCGCCGGCAGCTCGGGACGGGTCTCTGGGGCCAACGTCCTGACTTTC.

The chain recombines TRBV27 with TRBJ2-3, with D tentatively TRBD1 or TRBD2 (5 bases each). The length of the CDR3 is 14 residues. The V gene's germline CDR1 is MNHEY and CDR2 SMNVEV (reference sequence). The germline V and J ends were trimmed by 6 bases and 1 base, with 11 bases remaining between them. In DNA, the CDR3 is TGTGCCAGCAGACCGGGACCCCGCACAGATACGCAGTATTTT. Residues: CASRPGPRTDTQYF.